These 22 T cell receptor beta chains originate from one sample sequenced in a study of cytomegalovirus exposure and HLA in healthy donors (dated by TCRdb to between 2016 and 2019). Library construction relied on the immunoSEQ multiplex PCR assay. The multiplex PCR relied on a mix of 60 forward primers for TCR Vbeta segments and 13 reverse primers for TCR Jbeta segments. As stored in TCRdb, this immuneACCESS dataset retains in-frame rearrangements with V and J assigned. A fraction of the clones does not appear; measured against another copy, unresolved V genes explain less than half of the discrepancy, and the remainder lacks a known reason. The sample yields around 230,000 clones; over 60% were counted once. Roughly 1.9% of the sample is in the top ten clones. Material: PBMCs. These receptors were taken from a male donor in good health and CMV-seronegative.

This chain uses TRBV14 with TRBJ2-4; a possible D gene is TRBD1 (6 bases). The length of the CDR3 is 15 residues. Trimming took off 3 bases at V and 2 bases at J, with 11 bases between the two ends. Germline-derived CDR1 and CDR2 are SGHDN and FVKESK. This chain's CDR3 is CASSQAGETKNIQYF. CDR3 in DNA: TGTGCCAGCAGCCAGGCAGGGGAGACCAAAAACATTCAGTACTTC.

The chain carries TRBV15 and TRBJ1-2; D is perhaps TRBD1 (5 bases). Per the germline V gene, CDR1 is LNHNV and CDR2 is YYDKDF (reference sequence). Deletions cut 0 bases from V and 2 bases from J, with 10 bases between. This CDR3 is built from 15 residues. The DNA for the CDR3 is TGTGCCACCAGCAGAGATGGGGACTGGAACTATGGCTACACCTTC. This codes for CATSRDGDWNYGYTF.

The rearrangement joins TRBV7-9 to TRBJ1-2; D not certain. The CDR3 has 13 amino acids. V gave up 5 bases and J gave up 0 bases, with 7 bases separating them. Per the germline V gene, CDR1 is SEHNR and CDR2 is FQNEAQ (reference sequence). The CDR3 DNA sequence: TGTGCCAGCAGCCCCCCCACTAACTATGGCTACACCTTC. Translating gives CASSPPTNYGYTF. The full variable domain, with the rest looked up from reference TRBV7-9 and TRBJ1-2, is DTGVSQNPRHKITKRGQNVTFRCDPISEHNRLYWYRQTLGQGPEFLTYFQNEAQLEKSRLLSDRFSAERPKGSFSTLEIQRTEQGDSAMYLCASSPPTNYGYTFGSGTRLTVV.

The rearrangement uses TRBV4-2 and TRBJ2-7; D may be TRBD1 (7 bases). CDR1 and CDR2 from the germline V gene are LGHNA and YNFKEQ. The CDR3 runs to 15 residues. Trimming removed 1 base from V and 1 base from J, with 11 bases in between. The CDR3 here is CASSQVAGGSYEQYF. The DNA of the CDR3 is TGTGCCAGCAGCCAAGTGGCAGGGGGGTCCTACGAGCAGTACTTC.

This clone was observed a few times. The V gene is TRBV2, the J gene TRBJ1-2; TRBD1 agrees at 8 bases. The germline gives CDR1 SNHLY, CDR2 FYNNEI. The V segment lost 6 bases and the J segment 4 bases; nucleotides outside the gene matches: 7. The CDR3 runs to 14 residues. For the CDR3, the DNA is TGTGCCAGCAGCCCCGACAGGGGCAGCTATGGCTACACCTTC. It translates to CASSPDRGSYGYTF.

The V gene is TRBV9, the J gene TRBJ2-3; 8 nucleotides match TRBD2. The trim removed 3 bases at V and 0 bases at J, leaving 15 bases unmatched. Germline loops: CDR1 SGDLS, CDR2 YYNGEE. This CDR3 contains 19 residues. CDR3 loop: CASSAPSSGGTSSTDTQYF. The CDR3 DNA follows: TGTGCCAGCAGCGCGCCCAGCAGCGGGGGCACCTCTAGCACAGATACGCAGTATTTT.

The rearrangement joins TRBV7-2 to TRBJ2-2; 7 bases agree with TRBD1. Germline assignment: CDR1 SGHTA and CDR2 FQGNSA. The ends lost 8 bases at V and 3 bases at J; junction bases unmatched: 12. This CDR3 comprises 16 residues. The CDR3 loop reads CASRHQGDWYTGELFF. The CDR3 bases are TGTGCCAGCCGACACCAGGGGGATTGGTACACCGGGGAGCTGTTTTTT.

The J gene is TRBJ2-1, the V gene TRBV7-2, with TRBD2 identical over 8 bases. The CDR3 sequence is 14 residues long. Germline V gene sequence: CDR1 SGHTA, CDR2 FQGNSA. Unmatched junction bases numbered 5, after V lost 5 bases and J lost 5 bases. Here the CDR3 DNA reads TGTGCCAGCAGCAAGCGGGAGAGGGACAATGAGCAGTTCTTC. It codes for CASSKRERDNEQFF.

The chain carries TRBV28 and TRBJ2-7; TRBD1 aligns across 8 bases. Trimming cost V 5 bases and J 9 bases; bases outside gene matches: 18. CDR1 and CDR2 (germline): MDHEN, SYDVKM. This CDR3 spans 16 amino acids. CDR3 region: CASSPGGQVLLRGQYF. The CDR3 nucleotides are TGTGCCAGCAGTCCTGGGGGACAGGTCTTACTACGAGGGCAGTACTTC.

This clone was observed a single time. V is TRBV9 and J is TRBJ1-3; D is unclear. The DNA end is more similar to TRBJ2-2, so the J call may be wrong. The CDR3 contains 13 residues. Per the germline V gene, CDR1 is SGDLS and CDR2 is YYNGEE. CDR3: CASSVDVTGELFF. The DNA of the CDR3 is TGTGCCAGCAGCGTAGACGTTACCGGGGAGCTGTTTTTT.

The chain links TRBV11-2 to TRBJ2-1, with a possible D match to TRBD2 (6 bases). The length of the CDR3 is 13 residues. The germline V gene encodes CDR1 SGHAT and CDR2 FQNNGV. V was trimmed by 6 bases and J by 4 bases, leaving 10 bases between them. CDR3: CASSFGTYNEQFF. The CDR3 nucleotides read TGTGCCAGCAGTTTCGGGACTTACAATGAGCAGTTCTTC.

The rearrangement links TRBV5-5 to TRBJ2-2; 11 bases match TRBD2. This CDR3 comprises 16 residues. Looked up from germline, CDR1 is SGHKS and CDR2 is YYEKEE (reference sequence). Trimming removed 9 bases from V and 6 bases from J; junction bases left unmatched: 13. CDR3 in DNA: TGTGCCACCTCGGTAGCGGGAGGGCCCCCGGCCGGGGAGCTGTTTTTT. It is translated as CATSVAGGPPAGELFF.

This clone was counted a few times. The chain links TRBV6-6 to TRBJ2-1; no firm D call. The CDR3 consists of 16 residues. V was trimmed by 0 bases and J by 6 bases, leaving 15 bases between them. CDR1 and CDR2 (germline): MNHNY, SVGAGI (reference sequence). In nucleotides, the CDR3 is TGTGCCAGCAGTTACTCGAGCCCTCTTACCACCAATGAGCAGTTCTTC. Protein: CASSYSSPLTTNEQFF.

The chain has TRBV29-1 and TRBJ2-7; D possibly corresponds to TRBD2 (5 bases). Germline CDR1 is SQVTM and CDR2 is ANQGSEA. The CDR3 has 13 amino acids. The V and J ends lost 4 bases and 4 bases respectively, with 14 bases between them. CDR3 DNA sequence: TGCAGCGTTGGTCCGGGGAAGACATACGAGCAGTACTTC. Translating it yields CSVGPGKTYEQYF.

This clone has just a few counts. The chain couples TRBV5-4 to TRBJ1-2; TRBD1 matches 7 bases. The CDR3 loop spans 13 amino acids. Looked up from germline, CDR1 is SGHNT and CDR2 is YYREEE (reference sequence). The junction had 6 bases not matched to a gene; V was cut back by 2 bases and J by 8 bases. The CDR3 nucleotides read TGTGCCAGCAGCTTCGGACAGGCGGGGGGCTACACCTTC. Encoded protein: CASSFGQAGGYTF.

The CDR3 is CASSFGQEGNSPLHF. CDR3 coding DNA: TGCGCCAGCAGCTTTGGTCAGGAGGGGAATTCACCCCTCCACTTT. The chain uses TRBV5-1 and TRBJ1-6; D is possibly TRBD1 (5 bases). Germline values: CDR1 SGHRS, CDR2 YFSETQ. The CDR3 contains 15 residues. V lost 2 bases, J lost 7 bases, and 13 bases lay in between.

The chain carries TRBV5-4 and TRBJ2-5; weak D call: TRBD1 (6 bases). The CDR3 covers 15 residues. Trimming removed 6 bases from V and 5 bases from J, with 20 bases in between. Looked up from germline, CDR1 is SGHNT and CDR2 is YYREEE (reference sequence). CDR3 coding DNA: TGTGCCAGCACCCCCAGGGGCGAAGTCGGCGAGACCCAGTACTTC. Translating gives CASTPRGEVGETQYF.

V gene TRBV18 combines with J gene TRBJ2-5, with a tentative D call TRBD2 (5 bases). The V end lost 2 bases, the J end lost 2 bases, and 9 bases lay between the germline ends. Germline assignment: CDR1 KGHSH and CDR2 LQKENI. This CDR3 spans 14 amino acids. CDR3 protein: CASSPERRQETQYF. The CDR3 DNA is TGTGCCAGCTCACCAGAGCGGCGGCAAGAGACCCAGTACTTC. Full variable domain (remainder filled in from reference TRBV18 and TRBJ2-5): NAGVMQNPRHLVRRRGQEARLRCSPMKGHSHVYWYRQLPEEGLKFMVYLQKENIIDESGMPKERFSAEFPKEGPSILRIQQVVRGDSAAYFCASSPERRQETQYFGPGTRLLVL.

The gene calls are TRBV10-3 and TRBJ2-2, with 9 positions matching TRBD2. The germline gives CDR1 ENHRY, CDR2 SYGVKD. This CDR3 has 17 amino acids. J lost 2 bases, V lost 5 bases, and 9 bases had no gene match. CDR3 region: CAISLDSGGLNTGELFF. The CDR3 DNA follows: TGTGCCATCAGTCTAGATAGCGGGGGCCTTAACACCGGGGAGCTGTTTTTT.

The CDR3 spells CASSLEGLTYEQYF. CDR3 bases: TGTGCCAGCAGCTTAGAGGGGCTAACCTACGAGCAGTACTTC. The rearrangement links TRBV7-2 to TRBJ2-7; D perhaps matches TRBD1 (5 bases). The CDR3 is 14 residues long. Trimming left V 1 base short and J 2 bases short, with 9 bases between. CDR1 SGHTA and CDR2 FQGNSA come from the germline V gene.

This clone was detected only a few times. V gene TRBV28 combines with J gene TRBJ1-3; the match to TRBD1 covers 8 bases. Trimming cost V 2 bases and J 3 bases; bases outside gene matches: 6. This CDR3 has 16 amino acids. Germline V CDR1 and CDR2: MDHEN, SYDVKM. CDR3 amino acids: CASSLRSGTGGNTIYF. CDR3 in DNA: TGTGCCAGCAGTTTAAGGTCGGGGACAGGTGGAAACACCATATATTTT.

This clone appeared a single time. The chain is built from TRBV4-2 and TRBJ2-7; 8 positions match TRBD2. CDR1 and CDR2 (germline): LGHNA, YNFKEQ. V dropped 3 bases and J dropped 4; count of bases not matched to a gene: 8. CDR3 size: 15 residues. The CDR3 nucleotides are TGTGCCAGCAGCCATACGAGCGGGAGTTCGTACGAGCAGTACTTC. It yields the protein CASSHTSGSSYEQYF.